The 25 T cell receptor beta chains below were found in one sample sequenced in a study of CD8 T cells in ankylosing spondylitis. TCRdb redid the calling of the 5' RACE reads with MiXCR, one entry per CDR3 protein. The data show about 110,000 distinct CDR3 sequences, approximately 25% seen once. Sequenced material: synovial fluid, either unsorted or a sorted T cell fraction (not recorded which). The receptor source for this set is a male donor with ankylosing spondylitis.

The rearrangement links TRBV12-3 or TRBV12-4 to TRBJ1-5; D is ambiguous. V was trimmed by 1 base and J by 6 bases, leaving 13 bases between them. The CDR3 is made up of 15 amino acids. The CDR3 sequence is CASSLVGYRVQPQHF. The DNA of the CDR3 is TGTGCCAGCAGTTTAGTGGGATATCGCGTTCAGCCCCAGCATTTT.

This clonotype was found a few times. The V gene is TRBV5-5, the J gene TRBJ1-5, with D possibly TRBD1 on 5 matching bases. V gave up 0 bases and J gave up 7 bases, with 11 bases separating them. CDR3 size: 14 residues. The V gene's germline CDR1 is SGHKS and CDR2 YYEKEE (reference sequence). The CDR3 protein is CASSLERGRQPQHF. CDR3 nucleotide sequence: TGTGCCAGCAGCTTGGAGAGGGGCCGGCAGCCCCAGCATTTT.

This rearrangement joins TRBV4-2 to TRBJ2-1; 8 bases line up with TRBD1. CDR3 length: 14 residues. Germline-derived CDR1 and CDR2 are LGHNA and YNFKEQ. J lost 8 bases, V lost 4 bases, and 7 bases had no gene match. This CDR3 is CASSPGGGWDEQFF. In DNA, the CDR3 is TGTGCCAGCAGCCCAGGGGGCGGTTGGGATGAGCAGTTCTTC.

This sequence joins TRBV7-9 and TRBJ2-3; D not resolved. CDR1 and CDR2 (germline): SEHNR, FQNEAQ (reference sequence). The CDR3 contains 13 residues. The CDR3 sequence: CADTELITDTQYF. The CDR3 bases are TGTGCTGATACGGAGCTTATCACAGATACGCAGTATTTT.

This clonotype has a handful of counts. This chain connects TRBV20-1 to TRBJ1-1; D remains unclear. Germline V gene data show CDR1 as DFQATT and CDR2 as SNEGSKA (reference sequence). V gave up 1 base and J gave up 5 bases, with 11 bases separating them. There are 13 residues in the CDR3. CDR3 region: CSARVEGGTEAFF. The CDR3 DNA follows: TGCAGTGCTAGAGTCGAGGGCGGAACTGAAGCTTTCTTT.

This clonotype has more than one count but fewer than ten. The chain carries TRBV7-8 and TRBJ2-7; 10 positions agree with TRBD2. Unmatched junction bases numbered 7, after V lost 5 bases and J lost 6 bases. The CDR3 has 14 residues. Looked up from germline, CDR1 is SGHVS and CDR2 is FQNEAQ. The CDR3 nucleotides are TGTGCCAGCAGCCCTCTAGCGGGAGTTGGCGAGCAGTACTTC. Its translation is CASSPLAGVGEQYF.

This clonotype was counted only a few times. The chain's CDR3 is CSASPGTSGYNEQFF. For the CDR3, the DNA is TGCAGTGCTAGTCCCGGGACTAGCGGGTACAATGAGCAGTTCTTC. This chain links TRBV20-1 with TRBJ2-1; 12 nucleotides match TRBD2. The V gene's germline CDR1 is DFQATT and CDR2 SNEGSKA (reference sequence). V was clipped by 3 bases and J by 4 bases; unmatched bases: 4. The CDR3 totals 15 residues.

This clonotype was seen repeatedly, ten times or more. V is TRBV20-1 and J is TRBJ1-1; D not resolved. The CDR3 extends over 15 amino acids. V shed 0 bases and J shed 3 bases, with 14 bases lying between them. Germline V CDR1 and CDR2: DFQATT, SNEGSKA (reference sequence). The CDR3 loop is CSARDPGFGDTEAFF. The CDR3 DNA reads TGCAGTGCTAGAGATCCGGGTTTCGGGGACACTGAAGCTTTCTTT.

This clonotype was detected only a few times. The chain combines TRBV3-1 with TRBJ1-3; the D is unclear. V shed 6 bases and J shed 3 bases, with 15 bases lying between them. Germline V gene sequence: CDR1 LGHDT, CDR2 YNNKEL (reference sequence). The CDR3 has 15 residues. In nucleotides, the CDR3 is TGTGCCAGCAGGGCCGGTTTAGGCAGTGGAAACACCATATATTTT. Protein: CASRAGLGSGNTIYF.

This chain joins TRBV29-1 and TRBJ1-1; D might be TRBD1 (6 bases). Germline CDR1 and CDR2: SQVTM and ANQGSEA. Trimming shortened V by 2 bases and J by 5 bases, and 12 bases separated the two germline ends. The CDR3 sequence is 13 residues long. The CDR3 sequence: CSVERGGGTEAFF. CDR3 DNA: TGCAGCGTTGAAAGGGGGGGAGGGACTGAAGCTTTCTTT.

This clonotype was seen many times. CDR3 DNA sequence: TGCGCCAGCAGCTTGGGCAACCAAGAGACCCAGTACTTC. It translates to CASSLGNQETQYF. The J gene is TRBJ2-5, the V gene TRBV5-1; the D is unclear. The length of the CDR3 is 13 residues. CDR1 is SGHRS, CDR2 YFSETQ, per germline. Trimming removed 0 bases from V and 0 bases from J, with 3 bases in between.

This chain joins TRBV5-4 and TRBJ2-7, with TRBD2 identical over 9 bases. With V trimmed by 1 base and J by 1 base, 3 bases remained unmatched. The CDR3 is made up of 15 amino acids. From germline, CDR1 is SGHNT and CDR2 YYREEE (reference sequence). The CDR3 coding sequence is TGTGCCAGCAGCTTGCCCCTAGCGGGATCCTACGAGCAGTACTTC. Protein: CASSLPLAGSYEQYF.

Comments on this clonotype: The conserved phenylalanine or tryptophan is not found at the CDR3 terminus, so this likely reflects a read error. The chain recombines TRBV4-1 with TRBJ1-4; the D is unclear. The V gene's germline CDR1 is MGHRA and CDR2 YSYEKL. The germline V and J ends were trimmed by 1 base and 8 bases, with 14 bases remaining between them. The CDR3 runs 15 residues. CDR3 residues: CASSQVVSRLEKLFL. The CDR3 region has the DNA TGCGCCAGCAGCCAAGTGGTTAGCAGGCTCGAAAAACTGTTTCTT.

This chain links TRBV20-1 with TRBJ2-1, with 9 bases lining up with TRBD2. This CDR3 has 14 amino acids. With V trimmed by 3 bases and J by 5 bases, 5 bases remained unmatched. Germline V gene data show CDR1 as DFQATT and CDR2 as SNEGSKA (reference sequence). CDR3 in DNA: TGCAGTGCTAGCTCTAGCGGGATGAACAATGAGCAGTTCTTC. It yields the protein CSASSSGMNNEQFF.

This clonotype was counted only a few times. For the CDR3, the DNA is TGTGCCAGCAGCAAAGGGAGCGCCGGGGAGCTGTTTTTT. Its translation is CASSKGSAGELFF. The genes are TRBV11-1 and TRBJ2-2, with D possibly matching TRBD2 (5 bases). From germline, CDR1 is SGHAT and CDR2 FQDESV (reference sequence). Trimming shortened V by 5 bases and J by 6 bases, and 10 bases separated the two germline ends. This CDR3 comprises 13 residues.

The chain recombines TRBV5-1 with TRBJ2-5; the D is unclear. The germline gives CDR1 SGHRS, CDR2 YFSETQ. The CDR3 totals 15 residues. V lost 4 bases and J 0 bases, leaving 13 bases between the germline ends. In DNA, the CDR3 is TGCGCCAGCAGCCCCCAGACGACGTACCAAGAGACCCAGTACTTC. Translated, it gives CASSPQTTYQETQYF.

This clonotype appeared a few times. This chain uses TRBV12-3 or TRBV12-4 with TRBJ1-2, with D possibly matching TRBD1 (5 bases). V dropped 1 base and J dropped 8 bases, with 11 bases sitting between them. The CDR3 extends over 13 amino acids. The CDR3, as DNA: TGTGCCAGCAGTTTAGTCGCGGGGGACGGCTACACCTTC. It yields the protein CASSLVAGDGYTF.

This clonotype was counted only a few times. One end of the junction varies from germline; a read error may be responsible. The chain carries TRBV10-1 and TRBJ2-2; 10 nucleotides agree with TRBD1. The germline CDR1 and CDR2 sequences are WNHNN and SYGVQD (reference sequence). The CDR3 runs 16 residues. CDR3 DNA sequence: TGCGCCAGCACTGAGGACAGGGGGAGCCCGGCCGGGGAGCTGTTTTTT. Its translation is CASTEDRGSPAGELFF.

This clonotype appeared many times. For the CDR3, the DNA is TGCGCCAGCAGCTTGCCGGAGGGAGAGCAGTTCTTC. Amino acids: CASSLPEGEQFF. V and J are TRBV5-1 and TRBJ2-1, with D possibly TRBD2 on 6 matching bases. The germline CDR1 and CDR2 sequences are SGHRS and YFSETQ. The CDR3 has 12 amino acids. V was trimmed by 1 base and J by 10 bases, leaving 9 bases between them.

J is TRBJ2-2 and V is TRBV25-1, with D tentatively TRBD2 (5 bases). V was shortened by 3 bases and J by 3 bases, with 5 bases between the two germline ends. The CDR3 is 13 amino acids. The V gene's germline CDR1 is MGHDK and CDR2 SYGVNS. CDR3 sequence reads: CASSERDTGELFF. The CDR3 DNA is TGTGCCAGCAGTGAGCGGGACACCGGGGAGCTGTTTTTT.

This clonotype came up a few times. The chain couples TRBV16 to TRBJ1-5; no clear D gene. V dropped 4 bases and J dropped 5 bases, with 15 bases sitting between them. The CDR3 has 15 amino acids. Germline V gene sequence: CDR1 KGHSY, CDR2 FQNENV. CDR3 region: CASSPIMAGDQPQHF. CDR3 DNA sequence: TGTGCCAGCAGCCCCATCATGGCAGGCGATCAGCCCCAGCATTTT.

The table lists this clonotype with many counts. The chain is built from TRBV7-2 and TRBJ2-3; 7 nucleotides align to TRBD2. The CDR3 totals 16 residues. From germline, CDR1 is SGHTA and CDR2 FQGNSA. Unmatched junction bases numbered 5, after V lost 1 base and J lost 1 base. CDR3 DNA sequence: TGTGCCAGCAGCTTAGTGGCGGGAGAAGGCACAGATACGCAGTATTTT. Translation: CASSLVAGEGTDTQYF.

This clonotype was recorded once. The genes are TRBV7-6 and TRBJ2-3; D perhaps matches TRBD2 (6 bases). Trimming removed 5 bases from V and 2 bases from J, with 11 bases in between. The CDR3 totals 14 residues. CDR1 is SGHVS, CDR2 FNYEAQ, per germline. As DNA, the CDR3 is TGTGCCAGCAGCCCTTGGGGGGACACAGATACGCAGTATTTT. Translating it yields CASSPWGDTDTQYF.

This clonotype has just a few counts. The rearrangement links TRBV11-1 to TRBJ2-7, with TRBD1 matching over 9 bases. This CDR3 region has 15 residues. J gave up 3 bases and V 5 bases, and 8 bases lay outside the gene matches. Germline CDR1 is SGHAT and CDR2 is FQDESV (reference sequence). CDR3 bases: TGTGCCAGCAGCCTTCGGACAGGGGTCTACTACGAGCAGTACTTC. This encodes CASSLRTGVYYEQYF.

The rearrangement joins TRBV5-6 to TRBJ2-3, with D possibly TRBD1 on 5 matching bases. Per germline, CDR1 SGHDT and CDR2 YYEEEE. This CDR3 region has 13 residues. Trimming took off 2 bases at V and 4 bases at J, with 8 bases between the two ends. DNA for the CDR3: TGTGCCAGCAGCTTATGGGGCCCAGATACGCAGTATTTT. Its protein is CASSLWGPDTQYF. The variable domain in full, completed from reference TRBV5-6 and TRBJ2-3, reads DAGVTQSPTHLIKTRGQQVTLRCSPKSGHDTVSWYQQALGQGPQFIFQYYEEEERQRGNFPDRFSGHQFPNYSSELNVNALLLGDSALYLCASSLWGPDTQYFGPGTRLTVL.